The source of this T cell receptor (beta chain) is a study of control samples from healthy donors and cancer patients. This clone is labeled as medium-sized (0.01 to 0.1%). Only in-frame clones appear in the TCRdb table, and some are missing; sequencing was by immunoSEQ multiplex PCR. The sample records 10,000 to 15,000 clones, roughly 88% being singletons. The V gene's germline CDR1 is SGHRS and CDR2 YFSETQ. The CDR3 runs to 14 residues. The germline V and J ends were trimmed by 4 bases and 10 bases, with 18 bases remaining between them. Material: formalin-fixed, paraffin-embedded tissue. This TCR was recovered from a male donor with melanoma. This sequence joins TRBV5-1 and TRBJ2-1; tentative D call: TRBD2 (6 bases). The CDR3 DNA follows: TGCGCCAGCAGCCTTCGGCTCGGGAGTGGCGAGCAGTTCTTC. Protein product: CASSLRLGSGEQFF.